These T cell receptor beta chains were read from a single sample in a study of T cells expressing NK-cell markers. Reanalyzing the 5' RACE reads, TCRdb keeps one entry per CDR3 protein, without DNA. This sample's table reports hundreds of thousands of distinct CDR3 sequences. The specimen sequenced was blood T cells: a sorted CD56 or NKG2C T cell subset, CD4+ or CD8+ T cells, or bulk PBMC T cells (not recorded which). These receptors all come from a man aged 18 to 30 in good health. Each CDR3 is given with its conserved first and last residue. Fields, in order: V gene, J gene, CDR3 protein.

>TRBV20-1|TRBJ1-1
CSAEGDLGPTEAFF
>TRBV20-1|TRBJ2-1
CSAAQTSGGSYNEQFF
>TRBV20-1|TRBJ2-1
CSSYSGTSGRNEQFF
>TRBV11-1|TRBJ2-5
CASSFRDREETQYF
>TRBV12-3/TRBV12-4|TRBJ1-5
CASTLSGSGQPQHF
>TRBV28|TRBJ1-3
CASSTGQGATGNTIYF
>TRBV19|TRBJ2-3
CASAIAATQYF
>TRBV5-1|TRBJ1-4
CASSPGDRGEKLFF
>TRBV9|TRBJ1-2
CASSQRGAGDVGYTF
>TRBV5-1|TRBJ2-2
CASSFGGSTSGELFF
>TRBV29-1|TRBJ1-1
CSVVGQNLWNTEAFF
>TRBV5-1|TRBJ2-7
CASRFAGASYEQYF
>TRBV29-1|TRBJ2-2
CSVGGSAGNTGELFF
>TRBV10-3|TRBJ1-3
CAISESGTSSGNTIYF
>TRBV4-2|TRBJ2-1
CASSQSVGQGPNEQFF
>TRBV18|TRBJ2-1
CASSPLGTSRDRGNEQFF
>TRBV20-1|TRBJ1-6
CSAKSPGQNPRSPLHF
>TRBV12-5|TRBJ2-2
CASGPPRLAGQTGELFF
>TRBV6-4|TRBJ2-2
CASRRTSGGTGELFF
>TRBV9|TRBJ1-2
CASSGPEGKNNYGYTF
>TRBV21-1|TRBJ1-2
CASSNMVEDYGYTF
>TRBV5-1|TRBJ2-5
CASSPGRDKETQYF
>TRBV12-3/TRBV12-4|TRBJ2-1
CASSGYRVTAEQFF
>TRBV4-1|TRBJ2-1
CASSQVRTALGNEQFF
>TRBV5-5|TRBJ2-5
CASSLAQWQGGQETQYF
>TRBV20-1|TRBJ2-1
CSASGLATSGSRVGSYNEQFF
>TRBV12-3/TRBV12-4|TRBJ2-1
CASSLGEGYNEQFF
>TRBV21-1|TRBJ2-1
CAFTRGGGSPYEQFF
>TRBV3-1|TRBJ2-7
CASSHGALVAYEQYF
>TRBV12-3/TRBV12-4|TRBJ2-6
CASSLARRLSGANVLTF
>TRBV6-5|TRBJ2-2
CASTLAGVTGELFF
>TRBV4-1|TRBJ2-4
CASSPSDSPSQNIQYF
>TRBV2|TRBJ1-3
CASRPQAGSGNTIYF
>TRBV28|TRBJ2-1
CASSPVFSGRNEQFF
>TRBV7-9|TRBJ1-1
CASSFTDRGRTEAFF
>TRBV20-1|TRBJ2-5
CSARSGTDNQAQYF
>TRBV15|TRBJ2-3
CATSRADRVITDTQYF
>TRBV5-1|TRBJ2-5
CASSQHTGAEETQYF
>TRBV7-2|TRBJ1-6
CASSLGKDPGSPLHF
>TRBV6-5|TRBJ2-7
CASKDNTGLPEQYF
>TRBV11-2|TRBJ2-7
CASTRGRSIYEQYF
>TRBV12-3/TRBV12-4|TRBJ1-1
CASSPARTEAFF
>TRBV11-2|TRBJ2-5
CASSLAGVGPETQYF
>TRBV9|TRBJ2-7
CASSDQGYEQYF
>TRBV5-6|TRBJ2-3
CASSFGTGTSTDTQYF
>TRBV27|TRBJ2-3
CASSLSLRDRGFNTQYF
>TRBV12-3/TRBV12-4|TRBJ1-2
CASSLAPGSYGYTF
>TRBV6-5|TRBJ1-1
CAAQTGEGTAFF
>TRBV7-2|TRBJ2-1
CASSSRTGTNEQFF
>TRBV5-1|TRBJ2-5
CASSLDKGETQYF